The 20 T cell receptor beta chains below come from one sample, sequenced in a study of blood T cells in healthy people across ages. A J-beta primer mix and a sample-barcoded 5' primer were used in a second PCR of about 7 to 12 cycles. One entry per CDR3 protein results from TCRdb running MiXCR on the 5' RACE reads. The repertoire has about 1.5 million distinct CDR3 sequences, approximately 43% of them found once; the top ten carry about 4.1%. The specimen was blood. These TCRs come from a young woman in good health.

The table lists this clonotype with a few counts. The CDR3 sequence: CSVEIAPSSYNEQYF. In nucleotides, the CDR3 is TGCAGCGTTGAAATTGCGCCTAGCTCCTACAATGAGCAGTACTTC. The chain couples TRBV29-1 to TRBJ2-1, with D possibly being TRBD2 (5 bases). The J call may be incorrect, as the DNA end agrees better with TRBJ2-7. Germline V CDR1 and CDR2: SQVTM, ANQGSEA. CDR3 length: 15 amino acids.

This chain joins TRBV5-4 and TRBJ2-4; D is unresolved. CDR3 size: 13 residues. V was trimmed by 4 bases and J by 1 base, leaving 6 bases between them. Germline CDR1 reads SGHNT; CDR2 reads YYREEE (reference sequence). The CDR3 DNA follows: TGTGCCAGCAGCCCCTTTGCCAAAAACATTCAGTACTTC. This sequence encodes CASSPFAKNIQYF.

The rearrangement joins TRBV3-1 to TRBJ2-1, with 9 bases matching TRBD2. V lost 2 bases and J lost 8; bases outside the gene matches: 10. In germline, CDR1 is LGHDT, CDR2 YNNKEL (reference sequence). The CDR3 sequence is 16 residues long. The chain's CDR3 is CASSQRRRGGLDEQFF. The CDR3 bases are TGTGCCAGCAGCCAACGAAGGCGGGGGGGCTTGGATGAGCAGTTCTTC.

The J gene is TRBJ2-1, the V gene TRBV6-5, with 8 bases aligning to TRBD2. Germline V gives CDR1 MNHEY, CDR2 SVGAGI. Trimming at V came to 0 bases and at J to 7 bases, leaving 8 bases not matched to a gene. CDR3 length: 16 amino acids. CDR3 protein: CASSYSRGLELNEQFF. CDR3 DNA: TGTGCCAGCAGTTACTCGAGGGGACTAGAGTTGAATGAGCAGTTCTTC.

The sample holds a few counts of this clonotype. This chain uses TRBV7-2 with TRBJ2-3; D ambiguous. V lost 5 bases and J lost 1, with 13 bases in between. Germline-derived CDR1 and CDR2 are SGHTA and FQGNSA. The CDR3 runs to 15 residues. CDR3 sequence: CASSPQRMRTDTQYF. CDR3 sequence (DNA): TGTGCCAGCAGCCCCCAGAGGATGCGCACAGATACGCAGTATTTT.

Remarks on this clonotype: With a much larger clone just one base away, this may be a read error. The V call is TRBV11-2, the J call TRBJ1-1; no clear D gene. The CDR3 consists of 13 residues. Germline-derived CDR1 and CDR2 are SGHAT and FQNNGV. The CDR3 DNA follows: TGTGCCAACAGCTTAGGTTCTGGGAGTGAAGCTTTCTTT. It yields the protein CANSLGSGSEAFF.

This chain connects TRBV20-1 to TRBJ2-2; 9 nucleotides line up with TRBD2. J was trimmed by 4 bases and V by 3 bases; bases with no gene match: 6. The CDR3 covers 15 residues. Germline-derived CDR1 and CDR2 are DFQATT and SNEGSKA (reference sequence). Here the CDR3 reads CSARESGRRTGELFF. CDR3 coding DNA: TGCAGTGCTAGGGAAAGCGGGAGGCGCACCGGGGAGCTGTTTTTT.

This clonotype was observed a handful of times. The CDR3 DNA is TGTGCCAGCAGTTACTGGCCTAGCTCCAATGAGCAGTTCTTC. Translation gives CASSYWPSSNEQFF. The chain couples TRBV6-6 to TRBJ2-1; a weak D match, TRBD2 (5 bases). The germline V and J ends were trimmed by 1 base and 6 bases, with 10 bases remaining between them. Germline values: CDR1 MNHNY, CDR2 SVGAGI (reference sequence). This CDR3 spans 14 amino acids.

Only a few counts were recorded for this clonotype. V is TRBV29-1 and J is TRBJ2-1; D call uncertain. Germline values: CDR1 SQVTM, CDR2 ANQGSEA. The CDR3 spans 11 residues. V was pared by 4 bases and J by 4 bases, with 5 bases between. DNA of the CDR3: TGCAGCGTTGTAATGTACAATGAGCAGTTCTTC. This sequence encodes CSVVMYNEQFF.

The chain combines TRBV5-1 with TRBJ2-4, with D maybe TRBD2 (5 bases). The DNA end is a closer match to TRBJ2-7, so the J assignment may be wrong. The CDR3 totals 13 residues. Germline loops: CDR1 SGHRS, CDR2 YFSETQ. The CDR3 region is CASSVDSRLEQYF. In nucleotides, the CDR3 is TGCGCCAGCAGCGTGGACTCGAGGCTCGAGCAGTACTTC.

The chain's CDR3 is CSATRTDRDQGYTF. CDR3 nucleotide sequence: TGCAGTGCTACCAGGACGGACAGGGATCAAGGCTACACCTTC. The gene calls are TRBV20-1 and TRBJ1-2, with TRBD1 identical over 8 bases. The junction had 12 bases not matched to a gene; V was cut back by 4 bases and J by 8 bases. CDR1 and CDR2 from the germline V gene are DFQATT and SNEGSKA (reference sequence). This CDR3 is 14 amino acids long.

The V gene is TRBV27, the J gene TRBJ2-5; 10 bases agree with TRBD2. This CDR3 has 14 amino acids. The V and J ends lost 5 bases and 2 bases, in that order; junction bases with no gene match: 2. Germline CDR1 and CDR2: MNHEY and SMNVEV (reference sequence). CDR3 sequence reads: CASSGLADQETQYF. CDR3 coding DNA: TGTGCCAGCAGTGGACTAGCGGATCAAGAGACCCAGTACTTC.

This clonotype was detected only a few times. The chain combines TRBV4-1 with TRBJ1-6; D not resolved. Germline V CDR1 and CDR2: MGHRA, YSYEKL. CDR3 length equals 16 residues. The germline V and J ends were trimmed by 2 bases and 6 bases, with 14 bases remaining between them. CDR3: CASSQLAGGPNSPLHF. CDR3 sequence (DNA): TGCGCCAGCAGCCAATTAGCAGGCGGCCCTAATTCACCCCTCCACTTT.

This rearrangement joins TRBV6-2 or TRBV6-3 to TRBJ1-1; 10 positions match TRBD1. The CDR3 totals 16 residues. CDR1 and CDR2 from the germline V gene are MNHEY and SVGEGT. Trimming removed 5 bases from V and 0 bases from J; junction bases left unmatched: 6. CDR3 protein: CASSPRGQGMNTEAFF. The CDR3, as DNA: TGTGCCAGCAGTCCTAGGGGACAGGGGATGAACACTGAAGCTTTCTTT.

A few counts support this clonotype. This chain links TRBV4-2 with TRBJ2-1, with 12 bases lining up with TRBD2. The CDR3 contains 13 residues. CDR1 and CDR2 from the germline V gene are LGHNA and YNFKEQ. The ends lost 1 base at V and 15 bases at J; junction bases unmatched: 4. The CDR3 protein is CASSQVLAGGLFF. The DNA for the CDR3 is TGTGCCAGCAGCCAAGTACTAGCGGGAGGCCTGTTCTTC.

The genes are TRBV28 and TRBJ1-2; 8 bases fit TRBD1. The ends lost 4 bases at V and 7 bases at J; junction bases unmatched: 8. This CDR3 is built from 14 residues. CDR1 and CDR2 from the germline V gene are MDHEN and SYDVKM. DNA of the CDR3: TGTGCCAGCAGTTCTGGACAGGGTTCGGCTGGCTACACCTTC. Protein: CASSSGQGSAGYTF.

The J gene is TRBJ1-1, the V gene TRBV12-3 or TRBV12-4; D not resolved. This CDR3 has 15 residues. The V end was cut by 6 bases, the J end by 3 bases, with 17 bases between. CDR3 in amino acids: CASREGLFGDTEAFF. CDR3 sequence (DNA): TGTGCCAGCAGGGAGGGCCTGTTCGGGGACACTGAAGCTTTCTTT.

A word on this clonotype: Just one base apart from a much larger clone, this may be a read error. The V and J genes are TRBV29-1 and TRBJ2-1; D is uncertain. CDR3 size: 13 residues. V lost 6 bases and J 10 bases, leaving 19 bases between the germline ends. From germline, CDR1 is SQVTM and CDR2 ANQGSEA. This CDR3 reads CSVTDSALYEQFF. CDR3 sequence (DNA): TGCAGCGTCACCGACTCGGCCCTATACGAGCAGTTCTTC.

The rearrangement joins TRBV20-1 to TRBJ2-5; 8 nucleotides match TRBD1. The V segment lost 7 bases and the J segment 5 bases; nucleotides outside the gene matches: 6. CDR3 length: 12 amino acids. The germline CDR1 and CDR2 sequences are DFQATT and SNEGSKA (reference sequence). Here the CDR3 reads CSGWDRLETQYF. The CDR3 nucleotides read TGCAGTGGATGGGACAGGCTCGAGACCCAGTACTTC.

This clonotype has at least ten counts. The chain joins TRBV29-1 to TRBJ2-1, with D perhaps matching TRBD1 (6 bases). V dropped 7 bases and J dropped 0 bases, with 16 bases sitting between them. CDR1 and CDR2 (germline): SQVTM, ANQGSEA. The CDR3 has 15 amino acids. This chain's CDR3 is CSAETGFSSYNEQFF. CDR3 sequence (DNA): TGCAGCGCCGAGACAGGTTTCTCCTCCTACAATGAGCAGTTCTTC.